Below, 32 T cell receptor beta chains from the same sample are listed, as sequenced in a study of cytomegalovirus exposure and HLA in healthy donors. Repertoires were generated with immunoSEQ multiplex PCR, while TCRdb's copy carries only in-frame clones and drops some. The sample has 120,000 to 150,000 clones, almost 90% seen once; the top ten hold about 7.9%. The sample consisted of PBMCs. These receptor sequences come from a woman aged 18-29 years in good health and CMV-seropositive.

This chain links TRBV7-2 with TRBJ1-1; no definite D call. Germline V gives CDR1 SGHTA, CDR2 FQGNSA. The length of the CDR3 is 13 residues. Trimming shortened V by 3 bases and J by 3 bases, and 8 bases separated the two germline ends. CDR3 DNA: TGTGCCAGCAGCTTTCAGGTGGACACTGAAGCTTTCTTT. It encodes CASSFQVDTEAFF. Variable domain in full (rest from reference TRBV7-2 and TRBJ1-1): GAGVSQSPSNKVTEKGKDVELRCDPISGHTALYWYRQSLGQGLEFLIYFQGNSAPDKSGLPSDRFSAERTGGSVSTLTIQRTQQEDSAVYLCASSFQVDTEAFFGQGTRLTVV.

The CDR3, as DNA: TGTGCCAGCAGTTTAGGGTTCAGTAGGGGAAACTATGGCTACACCTTC. Its translation is CASSLGFSRGNYGYTF. The V gene is TRBV28, the J gene TRBJ1-2; D may be TRBD1 (5 bases). Germline V gene lookup returns CDR1 MDHEN and CDR2 SYDVKM. CDR3 length: 16 residues. Trimming removed 2 bases from V and 2 bases from J, with 15 bases in between.

This clone has a handful of counts. The V and J genes are TRBV9 and TRBJ1-6; D is ambiguous. The length of the CDR3 is 15 residues. Germline CDR1 and CDR2: SGDLS and YYNGEE. V gave up 0 bases and J gave up 6 bases, with 10 bases separating them. The CDR3 here is CASSVASPPNSPLHF. CDR3 coding DNA: TGTGCCAGCAGCGTAGCTTCCCCTCCTAATTCACCCCTCCACTTT.

The V gene is TRBV19, the J gene TRBJ2-2; TRBD1 aligns across 7 bases. This CDR3 contains 17 residues. The V segment lost 7 bases and the J segment 3 bases; nucleotides outside the gene matches: 14. CDR1 is LNHDA, CDR2 SQIVND, per germline (reference sequence). CDR3 bases: TGTGCCAGTACCCGCCCAACCCGAGGGGGCTACACCGGGGAGCTGTTTTTT. It is translated as CASTRPTRGGYTGELFF.

This clone was observed a few times. The CDR3 here is CASGPPLRRENTGELFF. CDR3 nucleotide sequence: TGTGCTAGTGGTCCACCCCTTCGCAGGGAGAACACCGGGGAGCTGTTTTTT. V usage is TRBV12-5 and J usage is TRBJ2-2; a weak D match, TRBD1 (5 bases). Trimming cost V 5 bases and J 1 base, with 17 bases left between them. Germline lookup yields CDR1 LGHNT and CDR2 FRNRAP. This CDR3 comprises 17 residues.

This rearrangement joins TRBV27 to TRBJ1-2; 8 bases map to TRBD1. V trimming: 6 bases; J trimming: 4 bases; junction bases outside the gene matches: 10. Germline CDR1 reads MNHEY; CDR2 reads SMNVEV (reference sequence). CDR3 length equals 15 residues. CDR3 region: CASRHGRDRIYGYTF. The DNA of the CDR3 is TGTGCCAGCAGACACGGCCGGGACAGGATCTATGGCTACACCTTC.

This chain uses TRBV2 with TRBJ1-3, with 7 bases identical to TRBD1. CDR1 is SNHLY, CDR2 FYNNEI, per germline. V was clipped by 6 bases and J by 0 bases; unmatched bases: 8. The CDR3 loop spans 16 amino acids. The chain's CDR3 is CASSSTGPRSGNTIYF. The DNA of the CDR3 is TGTGCCAGCAGCTCGACAGGGCCCCGCTCTGGAAACACCATATATTTT.

The gene calls are TRBV6-6 and TRBJ2-1; 11 nucleotides match TRBD1. The CDR3 length is 15 residues. J lost 4 bases, V lost 5 bases, and 4 bases had no gene match. From germline, CDR1 is MNHNY and CDR2 SVGAGI (reference sequence). The CDR3 region is CASSDRDRGYNEQFF. The CDR3 DNA follows: TGTGCCAGCAGTGACCGGGACAGGGGGTACAATGAGCAGTTCTTC.

This chain joins TRBV27 and TRBJ2-7; the match to TRBD2 covers 9 bases. Germline V CDR1 and CDR2: MNHEY, SMNVEV (reference sequence). Trimming removed 2 bases from V and 0 bases from J; junction bases left unmatched: 14. The CDR3 is made up of 19 amino acids. The DNA for the CDR3 is TGTGCCAGCAGTTTACGTCCTTTGAGGCGGGAGGGGTACTCCTACGAGCAGTACTTC. This encodes CASSLRPLRREGYSYEQYF.

This chain links TRBV5-1 with TRBJ2-1, with D possibly matching TRBD2 (6 bases). V lost 0 bases to trimming and J lost 7 bases, with 14 bases between them. This CDR3 has 15 residues. Germline-derived CDR1 and CDR2 are SGHRS and YFSETQ. The CDR3 region is CASSLVAGRKNEQFF. CDR3 bases: TGCGCCAGCAGCTTGGTGGCAGGGAGGAAAAATGAGCAGTTCTTC.

This clone was counted once. This chain links TRBV15 with TRBJ2-1; TRBD2 might be the D (6 bases). This CDR3 is 16 amino acids long. Between the trimmed V and J ends, which lost 3 bases and 0 bases, there was a span of 12 bases. Germline assignment: CDR1 LNHNV and CDR2 YYDKDF (reference sequence). The CDR3 sequence: CATSRPRGDSYNEQFF. The CDR3 DNA is TGTGCCACCAGCAGGCCTCGCGGGGACTCCTACAATGAGCAGTTCTTC.

This clone occurred once. The chain joins TRBV23-1 to TRBJ2-7; no clear D. Being an ORF, TRBV23-1 has a function that is uncertain. Trimming took off 5 bases at V and 2 bases at J, with 4 bases between the two ends. This CDR3 has 11 amino acids. CDR3: CASSAAYEQYF. CDR3 nucleotide sequence: TGCGCCAGCAGTGCAGCCTACGAGCAGTACTTC.

V is TRBV7-3 and J is TRBJ2-1; 12 nucleotides line up with TRBD2. CDR3 length: 16 amino acids. The V gene's germline CDR1 is SGHTA and CDR2 FQGTGA. With V trimmed by 5 bases and J by 6 bases, 8 bases remained unmatched. Here the CDR3 DNA reads TGTGCCAGCAGCCCCCAGGCGACTAGCGGGGGCAATGAGCAGTTCTTC. The encoded protein is CASSPQATSGGNEQFF.

The chain has TRBV9 and TRBJ1-6, with unresolved D. The CDR3 covers 13 residues. The V gene's germline CDR1 is SGDLS and CDR2 YYNGEE. Trimming removed 0 bases from V and 8 bases from J, with 6 bases in between. CDR3 sequence: CASSVGSHSPLHF. The CDR3 DNA reads TGTGCCAGCAGCGTAGGAAGCCATTCACCCCTCCACTTT.

This clone was observed a few times. The chain recombines TRBV9 with TRBJ1-2; D is perhaps TRBD1 (5 bases). CDR3 length: 14 amino acids. The V gene lost 0 bases and the J gene lost 4 bases, with 10 bases spanning the gap. Germline CDR1 and CDR2: SGDLS and YYNGEE. CDR3 sequence reads: CASSVVGGPYGYTF. As DNA, the CDR3 is TGTGCCAGCAGCGTAGTCGGGGGACCCTATGGCTACACCTTC.

The chain couples TRBV15 to TRBJ2-5, with 9 bases identical to TRBD2. The CDR3 has 15 residues. The ends lost 3 bases at V and 5 bases at J; junction bases unmatched: 7. CDR1 is LNHNV, CDR2 YYDKDF, per germline (reference sequence). The CDR3 is CATSRAGGPGETQYF. Here the CDR3 DNA reads TGTGCCACCAGCAGGGCGGGGGGGCCGGGTGAGACCCAGTACTTC.

The chain employs TRBV20-1 and TRBJ2-2; TRBD2 might be the D (6 bases). There are 11 residues in the CDR3. Trimming shortened V by 3 bases and J by 7 bases, and 6 bases separated the two germline ends. CDR1 and CDR2 (germline): DFQATT, SNEGSKA (reference sequence). The DNA of the CDR3 is TGCAGTGCTAGGGGAGGCGGGGAGCTGTTTTTT. It codes for CSARGGGELFF.

The V gene is TRBV30, the J gene TRBJ1-2; the D is unclear. Per the germline V gene, CDR1 is GTSNPN and CDR2 is SVGIG (reference sequence). CDR3 size: 13 residues. Trimming shortened V by 7 bases and J by 4 bases, and 16 bases separated the two germline ends. The CDR3 region has the DNA TGTGCCTACCAAGGACTTGACATCTATGGCTACACCTTC. This gives the protein CAYQGLDIYGYTF. Complete variable domain (other parts from reference TRBV30 and TRBJ1-2): SQTIHQWPATLVQPVGSPLSLECTVEGTSNPNLYWYRQAAGRGLQLLFYSVGIGQISSEVPQNLSASRPQDRQFILSSKKLLLSDSGFYLCAYQGLDIYGYTFGSGTRLTVV.

The gene calls are TRBV4-1 and TRBJ1-4, with TRBD1 identical over 7 bases. The V gene's germline CDR1 is MGHRA and CDR2 YSYEKL. The CDR3 contains 14 residues. With 4 bases clipped from V and 7 bases from J, the junction kept 6 bases outside the gene matches. In DNA, the CDR3 is TGCGCCAGCAGCCTCAGACAGGGTTCTGAAAAACTGTTTTTT. Translation gives CASSLRQGSEKLFF.

This chain uses TRBV28 with TRBJ1-2; D unclear. Trimming took 7 bases from V and 8 from J, leaving 23 bases between them. Germline V gene lookup returns CDR1 MDHEN and CDR2 SYDVKM. The CDR3 runs to 15 residues. CDR3: CASTTMAFIPRGYTF. The CDR3 nucleotides are TGTGCCAGCACTACGATGGCTTTTATTCCTAGGGGCTACACCTTC.

Turning to this clone: Other DNA sequences within the sample encode an identical CDR3. CDR3 in DNA: TGTGCCAGCAGCGAGACTAGCGGGAACACCGGGGAGCTGTTTTTT. Translated, it gives CASSETSGNTGELFF. This chain joins TRBV2 and TRBJ2-2; 9 bases line up with TRBD2. Trimming at V came to 6 bases and at J to 1 base, leaving 3 bases not matched to a gene. Germline V gene sequence: CDR1 SNHLY, CDR2 FYNNEI. This CDR3 is built from 15 residues.

V is TRBV7-9 and J is TRBJ2-1; maybe TRBD2 (6 bases). CDR1 and CDR2 from the germline V gene are SEHNR and FQNEAQ (reference sequence). CDR3 length equals 17 residues. The ends were cut back, 5 bases at V and 1 base at J, with 18 bases in the middle. The CDR3 nucleotides read TGTGCCAGCAGCATGGGACTCCACCAAAGGTCCTACAATGAGCAGTTCTTC. It translates to CASSMGLHQRSYNEQFF.

The chain joins TRBV30 to TRBJ2-7; tentatively, D is TRBD2 (6 bases). Germline V gene lookup returns CDR1 GTSNPN and CDR2 SVGIG (reference sequence). CDR3 length: 14 amino acids. Trimming stripped 3 bases from V and 3 bases from J, with 15 bases between. CDR3 sequence: CAWSLGGHLYEQYF. CDR3 nucleotide sequence: TGTGCCTGGAGCTTGGGGGGTCATCTCTACGAGCAGTACTTC.

The chain carries TRBV7-3 and TRBJ2-7; maybe TRBD2 (5 bases). The CDR3 spans 13 residues. The germline V and J ends were trimmed by 2 bases and 6 bases, with 11 bases remaining between them. Germline loops: CDR1 SGHTA, CDR2 FQGTGA. The CDR3 spells CASSLVVEGEQYF. The CDR3 coding sequence is TGTGCCAGCAGCTTAGTAGTAGAGGGCGAGCAGTACTTC.

This clone was seen once. This chain connects TRBV5-6 to TRBJ2-5; the D gene is possibly TRBD1 (6 bases). Per germline, CDR1 SGHDT and CDR2 YYEEEE. The ends were cut back, 5 bases at V and 2 bases at J, with 13 bases in the middle. The CDR3 is 14 amino acids. CDR3 in amino acids: CASRNQGLQETQYF. The CDR3 DNA reads TGTGCCAGCAGAAACCAGGGGCTTCAAGAGACCCAGTACTTC.

The chain couples TRBV6-1 to TRBJ2-3; 13 nucleotides agree with TRBD2. The V segment lost 4 bases and the J segment 5 bases; nucleotides outside the gene matches: 3. Per the germline V gene, CDR1 is MNHNS and CDR2 is SASEGT. The CDR3 has 15 amino acids. The DNA for the CDR3 is TGTGCCAGCAGTGGGACTAGCGGGGGTAGAGATACGCAGTATTTT. The encoded protein is CASSGTSGGRDTQYF.

The CDR3 DNA reads TGTGCCAGCAGCTTTCAAAGACTAGCGGGAACCAATGAGCAGTTCTTC. It translates to CASSFQRLAGTNEQFF. This sequence joins TRBV4-2 and TRBJ2-1; 11 bases agree with TRBD2. V shed 5 bases, J shed 6 bases, and the junction held 9 bases outside the gene matches. The CDR3 runs 16 residues. The germline CDR1 and CDR2 sequences are LGHNA and YNFKEQ.

The J gene is TRBJ2-2, the V gene TRBV6-5; perhaps TRBD2 as D (6 bases). This CDR3 region has 12 residues. Germline-derived CDR1 and CDR2 are MNHEY and SVGAGI. V was clipped by 7 bases and J by 9 bases, with 12 bases between them. The DNA of the CDR3 is TGTGCCAGCAAGGAGGGCGCGAGGGAGCTGTTTTTT. This gives the protein CASKEGARELFF.

The chain carries TRBV29-1 and TRBJ2-2; unclear D gene. Per germline, CDR1 SQVTM and CDR2 ANQGSEA. Trimming left V 3 bases short and J 0 bases short, with 5 bases between. The CDR3 runs to 13 residues. The DNA of the CDR3 is TGCAGCGTTGAGCCAGCGAACACCGGGGAGCTGTTTTTT. It yields the protein CSVEPANTGELFF.

The chain is built from TRBV28 and TRBJ1-6; 7 bases line up with TRBD1. The V gene end was trimmed by 0 bases and the J gene end by 8 bases; junction bases not matched to a gene: 7. CDR1 is MDHEN, CDR2 SYDVKM, per germline. The CDR3 runs to 16 residues. CDR3 sequence (DNA): TGTGCCAGCAGTTTATGGGGGGACAGAGTCCATTCACCCCTCCACTTT. Protein: CASSLWGDRVHSPLHF.

The chain couples TRBV10-3 to TRBJ2-1, with TRBD2 identical over 16 bases. Germline V CDR1 and CDR2: ENHRY, SYGVKD. This CDR3 spans 15 amino acids. The V and J ends lost 10 bases and 9 bases, in that order; junction bases with no gene match: 9. DNA of the CDR3: TGTGCCACCATGGGGACTAGCGGGAGGGTTCGTGAGCAGTTCTTC. It translates to CATMGTSGRVREQFF.

In DNA, the CDR3 is TGTGCCAGCAGAGCGGCCGGAGGCGAAGCTTTCTTT. This sequence encodes CASRAAGGEAFF. This sequence joins TRBV14 and TRBJ1-1; no clear D gene. Trimming cost V 6 bases and J 8 bases, with 13 bases left between them. Germline V gives CDR1 SGHDN, CDR2 FVKESK. The CDR3 has 12 residues.